A single sample is the source of the 25 T cell receptor beta chains below, sequenced in a study of T cell changes during pregnancy in multiple sclerosis. Repertoires were generated with immunoSEQ multiplex PCR, while TCRdb's copy carries only in-frame clones and drops some. Among 50,000 to 65,000 clones listed, 85% to 95% were seen once. The starting material was CD8+ T cells from peripheral blood mononuclear cells, obtained in the second trimester of pregnancy. These receptors all come from a female donor with multiple sclerosis, enrolled in a pregnancy study.

V gene TRBV28 combines with J gene TRBJ2-1; TRBD1 agrees at 7 bases. The CDR3 length is 12 residues. Per germline, CDR1 MDHEN and CDR2 SYDVKM. With 3 bases clipped from V and 7 bases from J, the junction kept 0 bases outside the gene matches. Here the CDR3 DNA reads TGTGCCAGCAGTTTCAGGGGGAATGAGCAGTTCTTC. Its protein is CASSFRGNEQFF.

The CDR3 loop is CASSLSGGLNIQYF. In DNA, the CDR3 is TGTGCCAGCAGTTTAAGTGGCGGACTAAACATTCAGTACTTC. The rearrangement uses TRBV27 and TRBJ2-4, with D perhaps TRBD2 (5 bases). Germline-derived CDR1 and CDR2 are MNHEY and SMNVEV (reference sequence). With 2 bases removed from V and 6 bases from J, the gap between germline ends came to 11 bases. CDR3 length: 14 amino acids.

J is TRBJ2-7 and V is TRBV7-9; 7 nucleotides agree with TRBD1. The length of the CDR3 is 14 residues. The J segment lost 3 bases and the V segment lost 5 bases, leaving 7 bases of the junction unmatched. Germline V gene sequence: CDR1 SEHNR, CDR2 FQNEAQ (reference sequence). CDR3 residues: CASSLLGQIYEQYF. For the CDR3, the DNA is TGTGCCAGCAGCCTCCTGGGACAGATCTACGAGCAGTACTTC. Filled out from reference TRBV7-9 and TRBJ2-7, the complete variable domain reads DTGVSQNPRHKITKRGQNVTFRCDPISEHNRLYWYRQTLGQGPEFLTYFQNEAQLEKSRLLSDRFSAERPKGSFSTLEIQRTEQGDSAMYLCASSLLGQIYEQYFGPGTRLTVT.

The chain is built from TRBV9 and TRBJ2-7; 11 bases align to TRBD1. In germline, CDR1 is SGDLS, CDR2 YYNGEE. The length of the CDR3 is 14 residues. V was pared by 7 bases and J by 6 bases, with 9 bases of the junction left unmatched. CDR3 DNA sequence: TGTGCCAGCCGGGACGGGACAGGGGGTAGCGAGCAGTACTTC. Translating gives CASRDGTGGSEQYF.

CDR3 loop: CASSLILGDVEAFF. CDR3 bases: TGTGCCAGCAGCTTAATACTTGGAGACGTAGAAGCTTTCTTT. This chain uses TRBV11-2 with TRBJ1-1; D gene uncertain. The germline V gene encodes CDR1 SGHAT and CDR2 FQNNGV. This CDR3 has 14 amino acids. V lost 2 bases to trimming and J lost 8 bases, with 15 bases between them.

The genes are TRBV11-2 and TRBJ2-7; D is perhaps TRBD2 (5 bases). The CDR3 has 12 residues. V shed 3 bases and J shed 7 bases, with 10 bases lying between them. Per germline, CDR1 SGHAT and CDR2 FQNNGV. Here the CDR3 reads CASSFEGGEQYF. DNA of the CDR3: TGTGCCAGCAGCTTCGAGGGTGGGGAGCAGTACTTC.

The chain employs TRBV27 and TRBJ2-7, with 9 bases fitting TRBD1. Germline trimming cut 6 bases from V and 1 base from J; bases unmatched to any gene: 7. Looked up from germline, CDR1 is MNHEY and CDR2 is SMNVEV (reference sequence). The CDR3 runs to 15 residues. The CDR3: CASSFAGTGSYEQYF. The CDR3 region has the DNA TGTGCCAGCAGCTTCGCCGGGACAGGGTCCTACGAGCAGTACTTC.

The chain has TRBV6-1 and TRBJ2-7; TRBD1 matches at 7 bases. The CDR3 runs 15 residues. V shed 1 base, J shed 0 bases, and the junction held 3 bases outside the gene matches. Germline assignment: CDR1 MNHNS and CDR2 SASEGT. The CDR3 sequence is CASSEDRGPSYEQYF. The CDR3 DNA is TGTGCCAGCAGTGAAGACAGGGGCCCCTCCTACGAGCAGTACTTC.

V usage is TRBV27 and J usage is TRBJ2-7; 9 bases are shared with TRBD2. The CDR3 has 15 amino acids. Germline assignment: CDR1 MNHEY and CDR2 SMNVEV (reference sequence). Trimming cost V 4 bases and J 0 bases; bases outside gene matches: 4. This CDR3 reads CASSWGSGSSYEQYF. In DNA form, the CDR3 reads TGTGCCAGCAGTTGGGGTAGCGGGAGCTCCTACGAGCAGTACTTC.

This chain links TRBV19 with TRBJ2-7; 10 positions agree with TRBD2. The CDR3 runs to 16 residues. Trimming at V came to 0 bases and at J to 3 bases, leaving 5 bases not matched to a gene. CDR1 LNHDA and CDR2 SQIVND come from the germline V gene (reference sequence). DNA for the CDR3: TGTGCCAGTAGTATAGAAGGACTAGCGGCTTTCTACGAGCAGTACTTC. Residues: CASSIEGLAAFYEQYF.

The V and J genes are TRBV5-8 and TRBJ2-5; D might be TRBD2 (6 bases). The CDR3 is made up of 14 amino acids. Trimming pared 1 base from V and 4 bases from J, leaving 11 bases between. CDR1 SGHTS and CDR2 YDEGEE come from the germline V gene. CDR3 coding DNA: TGTGCCAGCAGCTTGCGATGGGAGGCAGAGACCCAGTACTTC. It translates to CASSLRWEAETQYF.

The V call is TRBV7-8, the J call TRBJ1-1; no definite D call. From germline, CDR1 is SGHVS and CDR2 FQNEAQ. The ends were cut back, 4 bases at V and 1 base at J, with 13 bases in the middle. The CDR3 is made up of 15 amino acids. CDR3 sequence: CASSSKRTENTEAFF. DNA for the CDR3: TGTGCCAGCAGCTCGAAGCGGACGGAGAACACTGAAGCTTTCTTT.

The chain combines TRBV12-5 with TRBJ2-5, with 9 bases lining up with TRBD1. Germline V gives CDR1 LGHNT, CDR2 FRNRAP. This CDR3 is built from 16 residues. V was pared by 6 bases and J by 4 bases, with 12 bases of the junction left unmatched. The CDR3 DNA is TGTGCTAGTGGCTTGACCGGGACAGGGAAGGGAGAGACCCAGTACTTC. Residues: CASGLTGTGKGETQYF.

This rearrangement joins TRBV28 to TRBJ1-5; D perhaps matches TRBD1 (6 bases). V lost 6 bases and J lost 8, with 20 bases in between. This CDR3 comprises 15 residues. Germline V lookup: CDR1 MDHEN, CDR2 SYDVKM. The CDR3 reads CASRKRETGNEPQHF. CDR3 DNA sequence: TGTGCCAGCAGGAAGAGAGAGACAGGTAACGAGCCCCAGCATTTT.

The V gene is TRBV4-1, the J gene TRBJ1-2, with D unclear. Trimming took off 0 bases at V and 0 bases at J, with 8 bases between the two ends. The length of the CDR3 is 15 residues. CDR1 is MGHRA, CDR2 YSYEKL, per germline. This CDR3 is CASSQERAPNYGYTF. CDR3 coding DNA: TGCGCCAGCAGCCAAGAGCGGGCACCTAACTATGGCTACACCTTC.

The J gene is TRBJ2-5, the V gene TRBV27; 7 nucleotides agree with TRBD1. CDR1 and CDR2 (germline): MNHEY, SMNVEV (reference sequence). This CDR3 spans 16 amino acids. Trimming at V came to 3 bases and at J to 4 bases, leaving 11 bases not matched to a gene. The CDR3 DNA sequence: TGTGCCAGCAGTTTTGCTGGGGCAGGGGGTGGAGAGACCCAGTACTTC. It yields the protein CASSFAGAGGGETQYF.

This sequence joins TRBV7-3 and TRBJ2-3; no clear D. Trimming took off 5 bases at V and 3 bases at J, with 9 bases between the two ends. Germline values: CDR1 SGHTA, CDR2 FQGTGA. The CDR3 length is 13 residues. CDR3 DNA sequence: TGTGCCAGCAGCCCGAGAGCTACAGATACGCAGTATTTT. Its protein product is CASSPRATDTQYF.

The chain couples TRBV4-2 to TRBJ1-3; D is ambiguous. V lost 3 bases and J 2 bases, leaving 23 bases between the germline ends. Germline CDR1 LGHNA, CDR2 YNFKEQ. CDR3 length: 19 residues. The CDR3 loop reads CASSHLGSQSSTTGNTIYF. The DNA for the CDR3 is TGTGCCAGCAGCCACCTTGGGAGTCAGAGCAGTACAACTGGAAACACCATATATTTT.

The chain is built from TRBV9 and TRBJ1-2; 10 nucleotides align to TRBD1. The V segment lost 3 bases and the J segment 9 bases; nucleotides outside the gene matches: 11. The CDR3 is 15 amino acids. In germline, CDR1 is SGDLS, CDR2 YYNGEE. Written as DNA, the CDR3 is TGTGCCAGCAGCGAAGGACAGGGGGAACCATGGAGCTACACCTTC. Translation: CASSEGQGEPWSYTF.

This sequence joins TRBV9 and TRBJ2-3, with 7 bases lining up with TRBD2. Trimming at V came to 0 bases and at J to 0 bases, leaving 4 bases not matched to a gene. This CDR3 comprises 16 residues. Looked up from germline, CDR1 is SGDLS and CDR2 is YYNGEE. DNA of the CDR3: TGTGCCAGCAGCGTAGATAGCGGGCTTAGCACAGATACGCAGTATTTT. Its translation is CASSVDSGLSTDTQYF.

This rearrangement joins TRBV27 to TRBJ1-5, with D maybe TRBD1 (5 bases). The CDR3 runs 17 residues. Trimming removed 0 bases from V and 6 bases from J, with 18 bases in between. Germline V gene lookup returns CDR1 MNHEY and CDR2 SMNVEV (reference sequence). The CDR3: CASSLSPAGTPLQPQHF. The CDR3 DNA reads as TGTGCCAGCAGTTTATCTCCGGCAGGGACTCCGCTTCAGCCCCAGCATTTT.

The chain recombines TRBV30 with TRBJ1-2; TRBD1 aligns across 7 bases. V dropped 2 bases and J dropped 6; count of bases not matched to a gene: 6. Germline V gene data show CDR1 as GTSNPN and CDR2 as SVGIG (reference sequence). CDR3 size: 13 residues. CDR3 sequence (DNA): TGTGCCTGGAGTCCTACAGGGGCCCATGGCTACACCTTC. It encodes CAWSPTGAHGYTF.

The V gene is TRBV5-1, the J gene TRBJ1-2; 8 bases align to TRBD1. Germline V gives CDR1 SGHRS, CDR2 YFSETQ. The CDR3 consists of 15 residues. Trimming cost V 5 bases and J 4 bases; bases outside gene matches: 10. The CDR3 sequence: CASSSGQGDLYGYTF. The CDR3, as DNA: TGCGCCAGCAGTTCAGGACAGGGAGATCTCTATGGCTACACCTTC. Complete variable domain (other parts from reference TRBV5-1 and TRBJ1-2): KAGVTQTPRYLIKTRGQQVTLSCSPISGHRSVSWYQQTPGQGLQFLFEYFSETQRNKGNFPGRFSGRQFSNSRSEMNVSTLELGDSALYLCASSSGQGDLYGYTFGSGTRLTVV.

V usage is TRBV18 and J usage is TRBJ1-5; 7 nucleotides align to TRBD1. This CDR3 is built from 13 residues. J gave up 6 bases and V 6 bases, and 5 bases lay outside the gene matches. Germline CDR1 KGHSH, CDR2 LQKENI. This CDR3 reads CASSSDRAQPQHF. CDR3 DNA: TGTGCCAGCTCGAGTGACAGGGCTCAGCCCCAGCATTTT.

This clone was observed once. This rearrangement joins TRBV13 to TRBJ1-3; TRBD1 matches at 9 bases. This CDR3 is built from 15 residues. The V segment lost 5 bases and the J segment 7 bases; nucleotides outside the gene matches: 9. Germline V gives CDR1 PRHDT, CDR2 FYEKMQ (reference sequence). CDR3 amino acids: CASSPLGDRVNTIYF. CDR3 bases: TGTGCCAGCAGCCCCCTAGGGGACAGGGTTAACACCATATATTTT.